This TCR beta chain was documented in a study of T cell changes during pregnancy in multiple sclerosis. V was clipped by 3 bases and J by 3 bases; unmatched bases: 13. The CDR3 totals 18 residues. The germline gives CDR1 SNHLY, CDR2 FYNNEI. The method was immunoSEQ multiplex PCR; TCRdb's version includes in-frame clones alone and lacks a portion of them. The sample records roughly 100,000 clones, about 91% being singletons. The chain is built from TRBV2 and TRBJ2-7; 11 bases align to TRBD2. The sample in question was peripheral blood, obtained after pregnancy. The sequence was obtained from a female donor with multiple sclerosis, enrolled in a pregnancy study. The DNA of the CDR3 is TGTGCCAGCAGTGAGGGACGACTAGCGGGATGGGAGAGCTACGAGCAGTACTTC. It yields the protein CASSEGRLAGWESYEQYF. The full variable domain, in which reference TRBV2 and TRBJ2-7 provide the parts outside the CDR3, is EPEVTQTPSHQVTQMGQEVILRCVPISNHLYFYWYRQILGQKVEFLVSFYNNEISEKSEIFDDQFSVERPDGSNFTLKIRSTKLEDSAMYFCASSEGRLAGWESYEQYFGPGTRLTVT.